The 15 T cell receptor beta chains in this list originate from one sample, sequenced in a study of CD8+ T cells in alopecia areata. After isolation, RNA underwent reverse transcription to generate cDNA as the sequencing template. Method: immunoSEQ multiplex PCR; TCRdb's copy keeps in-frame clones and lacks some. The sample lists 95,000 to 120,000 clones, 55% to 70% occurring once. The sample consisted of NKG2D-low CD8+ T cells sorted from blood. These receptors were obtained from a human donor with alopecia areata.

The table lists this clone with a few counts. The CDR3 spells CASSPHRGRNEETQYF. CDR3 nucleotides: TGTGCCAGCAGTCCACACAGGGGGCGAAACGAAGAGACCCAGTACTTC. This rearrangement joins TRBV28 to TRBJ2-5; 9 bases agree with TRBD1. Trimming removed 5 bases from V and 3 bases from J; junction bases left unmatched: 10. In germline, CDR1 is MDHEN, CDR2 SYDVKM. The CDR3 extends over 16 amino acids.

CDR3 DNA sequence: TGTGCCAGCAGTCAGTCTAGCGGGAGGATCCCGGGGGAGACCCAGTACTTC. Protein sequence: CASSQSSGRIPGETQYF. The chain uses TRBV14 and TRBJ2-5, with 11 nucleotides matching TRBD2. Germline V lookup: CDR1 SGHDN, CDR2 FVKESK. The CDR3 totals 17 residues. J lost 5 bases, V lost 6 bases, and 14 bases had no gene match.

V is TRBV6-5 and J is TRBJ2-2; D remains ambiguous. The CDR3 totals 12 residues. Germline CDR1 is MNHEY and CDR2 is SVGAGI. With 2 bases removed from V and 4 bases from J, the gap between germline ends came to 2 bases. In nucleotides, the CDR3 is TGTGCCAGCAGTTACACCACCGGGGAGCTGTTTTTT. Protein: CASSYTTGELFF.

The chain links TRBV4-1 to TRBJ1-5, with a possible D match to TRBD1 (5 bases). Per germline, CDR1 MGHRA and CDR2 YSYEKL. V lost 6 bases to trimming and J lost 2 bases, with 14 bases between them. CDR3 length: 15 residues. The CDR3 coding sequence is TGCGCCAGCAGTGGTACGGACATAGGCAATCAGCCCCAGCATTTT. Translated: CASSGTDIGNQPQHF.

This chain links TRBV29-1 with TRBJ1-5; D call uncertain. V gave up 5 bases and J gave up 1 base, with 6 bases separating them. The germline gives CDR1 SQVTM, CDR2 ANQGSEA. This CDR3 spans 12 amino acids. The CDR3 here is CSVKVSNQPQHF. In DNA form, the CDR3 reads TGCAGCGTTAAAGTCAGCAATCAGCCCCAGCATTTT.

This clone was counted once. The chain carries TRBV13 and TRBJ2-5, with TRBD2 identical over 10 bases. The last part of the DNA fits TRBJ2-7 better; the J call may be wrong. This CDR3 contains 20 residues. Germline V CDR1 and CDR2: PRHDT, FYEKMQ (reference sequence). The CDR3 DNA reads TGTGCCAGCAGCCCCCTGGGAGTCGGTCTAGCGGGAGAAGTAAGGTACGAGCAGTACTTC. Translating it yields CASSPLGVGLAGEVRYEQYF.

This clone was seen only a few times. The chain is built from TRBV6-5 and TRBJ2-2; D may be TRBD1 (6 bases). Trimming removed 5 bases from V and 6 bases from J, with 16 bases in between. This CDR3 comprises 15 residues. Looked up from germline, CDR1 is MNHEY and CDR2 is SVGAGI. CDR3 protein: CASSKRGAGAGELFF. The CDR3 DNA reads as TGTGCCAGCAGTAAGAGGGGCGCAGGGGCCGGGGAGCTGTTTTTT.

The V and J genes are TRBV9 and TRBJ2-1, with 7 positions matching TRBD2. CDR3 length: 15 residues. V gave up 0 bases and J gave up 5 bases; unmatched junction bases: 5. CDR1 is SGDLS, CDR2 YYNGEE, per germline. The CDR3 bases are TGTGCCAGCAGCGTAGGTGCGGGAGTTAACAATGAGCAGTTCTTC. This translates into CASSVGAGVNNEQFF.

This chain links TRBV29-1 with TRBJ2-7; D is unclear. Trimming shortened V by 4 bases and J by 6 bases, and 16 bases separated the two germline ends. CDR3 length: 13 residues. Germline CDR1 SQVTM, CDR2 ANQGSEA. The chain's CDR3 is CSVVGSLLGEQYF. For the CDR3, the DNA is TGCAGCGTTGTGGGTAGCCTCCTGGGCGAGCAGTACTTC.

This clone was detected once. This chain links TRBV28 with TRBJ1-5; D is uncertain. The V gene's germline CDR1 is MDHEN and CDR2 SYDVKM. This CDR3 has 14 amino acids. V was pared by 10 bases and J by 7 bases, with 20 bases between. CDR3 region: CATEPRMDGQPQHF. CDR3 coding DNA: TGTGCCACCGAACCCCGGATGGATGGGCAGCCCCAGCATTTT.

The CDR3 loop is CSVPDSDLNYGYTF. CDR3 nucleotide sequence: TGCAGCGTTCCAGACAGTGACCTTAACTATGGCTACACCTTC. The V and J genes are TRBV29-1 and TRBJ1-2, with D perhaps matching TRBD1 (5 bases). The CDR3 runs 14 residues. The V end was cut by 5 bases, the J end by 1 base, with 14 bases between. Germline V gene sequence: CDR1 SQVTM, CDR2 ANQGSEA.

This clone was counted only a few times. The chain recombines TRBV29-1 with TRBJ2-7; D may be TRBD1 or TRBD2 (5 bases each). The CDR3 runs 11 residues. V lost 5 bases and J lost 5, with 10 bases in between. Germline CDR1 reads SQVTM; CDR2 reads ANQGSEA. CDR3 residues: CSVRDGNEQYF. The CDR3 DNA reads as TGCAGCGTTAGGGACGGCAACGAGCAGTACTTC.

The genes are TRBV6-1 and TRBJ2-7; tentative D call: TRBD1 (6 bases). This CDR3 is built from 14 residues. Germline V gives CDR1 MNHNS, CDR2 SASEGT. V shed 8 bases and J shed 4 bases, with 18 bases lying between them. As DNA, the CDR3 is TGTGCCAGCGGGGGCTGGCTTCGGGAATACGAGCAGTACTTC. Its protein is CASGGWLREYEQYF.

CDR3 in amino acids: CASSMGGRQPQHF. As DNA, the CDR3 is TGTGCCAGTAGTATGGGGGGACGTCAGCCCCAGCATTTT. The gene calls are TRBV19 and TRBJ1-5, with D perhaps TRBD1 (5 bases). Germline V gene sequence: CDR1 LNHDA, CDR2 SQIVND (reference sequence). Trimming left V 3 bases short and J 6 bases short, with 9 bases between. The CDR3 is 13 amino acids.

This chain joins TRBV29-1 and TRBJ2-1, with TRBD2 matching 7 bases. Germline lookup yields CDR1 SQVTM and CDR2 ANQGSEA. V gave up 5 bases and J gave up 8 bases; unmatched junction bases: 18. The CDR3 has 16 residues. The CDR3 spells CSVHRGAGSQGDEQFF. The CDR3 bases are TGCAGCGTTCACCGGGGAGCGGGGTCCCAGGGCGATGAGCAGTTCTTC.